This T cell receptor beta chain was sequenced in a study of CD8 T cells in ankylosing spondylitis. Findings of the study overall: Researchers report that disease-linked clones proved CD8+ and relatively rare in peripheral blood. Characteristic of ankylosing spondylitis blood, it appeared, was a TCR beta motif comprising several highly homologous variants. Prior literature has documented some motif variants in synovial fluid and blood from reactive arthritis.

The authors made TCR beta libraries by quantitative 5'-RACE with molecular barcodes. MiXCR, run by TCRdb on the 5' RACE reads, gives a single entry per CDR3 protein. The sample shows hundreds of thousands of distinct CDR3 sequences, 32% of them seen only once. V lost 4 bases and J 0 bases, leaving 11 bases between the germline ends. CDR1 is SQVTM and CDR2 is ANQGSEA in the germline V gene. This CDR3 has 14 amino acids. There are many counts of this clonotype. Its antigen is as yet unknown. This receptor was obtained from a male donor with ankylosing spondylitis or in good health (not recorded which). This chain joins TRBV29-1 and TRBJ2-3; the D is unclear. Sequencing was done on a sample of blood, either unsorted or a sorted T cell fraction (not recorded which). The chain's CDR3 is CSVVEDPSTDTQYF. CDR3 DNA sequence: TGCAGCGTTGTAGAGGACCCTAGCACAGATACGCAGTATTTT.